A single sample is the source of the 2 T cell receptor beta chains below, sequenced in a study of control samples from healthy donors and cancer patients. The protocol was immunoSEQ multiplex PCR, while the TCRdb copy is restricted to in-frame clones and leaves out a portion. The repertoire consists of 40,000 to 65,000 clones, with roughly 87% occurring once and the leading ten covering about 14%. Sequences were obtained from PBMCs. These receptors were collected from a man in his 60s with head and neck cancer.

This chain joins TRBV6-2 or TRBV6-3 and TRBJ1-3; the match to TRBD1 covers 8 bases. Per germline, CDR1 MNHEY and CDR2 SVGEGT. This CDR3 comprises 19 residues. V lost 0 bases, J lost 0 bases, and 10 bases stayed unmatched. CDR3 sequence (DNA): TGTGCCAGCAGTTACTCGACAGGGGCCCGCCGGCGCTCTGGAAACACCATATATTTT. It translates to CASSYSTGARRRSGNTIYF.

The CDR3 DNA follows: TGTGCCAGCAGTTTAGGACAAAATTACGAGCAGTACTTC. It specifies CASSLGQNYEQYF. V gene TRBV12-3 or TRBV12-4 combines with J gene TRBJ2-7; D call uncertain. Deletions cut 1 base from V and 4 bases from J, with 8 bases between. CDR3 size: 13 residues.